The clone carrying this T cell receptor (beta chain) was seen a few times. Individual cDNA molecules had unique molecular identifiers attached to them by the library. MiXCR, applied by TCRdb to the RACE reads, yields one record per CDR3 protein. The sample records tens of thousands of distinct CDR3 sequences, 3% to 4% being singletons. CDR1 is SGHRS, CDR2 YFSETQ, per germline. CDR3 size: 15 residues. V was clipped by 4 bases and J by 4 bases, with 17 bases between them. This sample's time point: healthy volunteer bleed at 6 weeks. Whole blood that had not been fractionated was the source of extracted total RNA. This sample is part of a study of human T cells and chemical hapten exposure.

The specimen was whole blood. This clonotype was sampled from a human donor in good health. Some clones in this sample may be carry-over from other donors' samples. V is TRBV5-1 and J is TRBJ1-1, with D unclear. CDR3 region: CASSPERGLRTEAFF. The CDR3 DNA reads as TGCGCCAGCAGCCCGGAAAGAGGGTTGCGCACTGAAGCTTTCTTT.